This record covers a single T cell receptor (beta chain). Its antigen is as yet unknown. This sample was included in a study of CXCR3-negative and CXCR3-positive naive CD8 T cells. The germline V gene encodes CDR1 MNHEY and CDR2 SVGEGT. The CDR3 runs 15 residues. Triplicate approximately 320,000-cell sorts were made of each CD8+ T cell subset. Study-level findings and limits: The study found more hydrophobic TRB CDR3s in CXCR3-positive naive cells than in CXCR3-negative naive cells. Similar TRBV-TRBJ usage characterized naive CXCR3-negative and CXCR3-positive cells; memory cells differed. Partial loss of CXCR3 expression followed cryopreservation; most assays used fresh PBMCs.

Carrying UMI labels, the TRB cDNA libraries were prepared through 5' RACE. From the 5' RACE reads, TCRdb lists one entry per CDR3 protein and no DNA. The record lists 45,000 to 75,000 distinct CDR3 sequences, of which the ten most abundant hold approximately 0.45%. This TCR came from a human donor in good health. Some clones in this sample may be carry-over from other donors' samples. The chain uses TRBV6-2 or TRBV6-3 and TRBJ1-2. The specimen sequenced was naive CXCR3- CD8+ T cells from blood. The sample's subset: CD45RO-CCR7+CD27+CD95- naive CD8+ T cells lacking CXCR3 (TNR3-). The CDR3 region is CASRREGDRDYGYTF.